Following are 9 T cell receptor beta chains from one sample sequenced in a study of spatial heterogeneity in lung cancer. Time point here: blood at routine non-recurrence follow-up after resection. In TCRdb, the 5' RACE reads were re-called with MiXCR into one record per CDR3 protein. The table shows under 150,000 distinct CDR3 sequences, with about 10% occurring only once. The sample here was PBMCs, taken at follow-up. The receptor set was obtained from a female donor with early-stage non-small cell lung cancer.

The chain recombines TRBV29-1 with TRBJ1-2, with D possibly matching TRBD1 (5 bases). The germline V gene has CDR1 SQVTM and CDR2 ANQGSEA. The CDR3 sequence is 13 residues long. Between the trimmed V and J ends, which lost 4 bases and 8 bases, there was a span of 17 bases. CDR3 protein: CSVVLTVSQGYTF. The CDR3 DNA sequence: TGCAGCGTTGTCCTGACAGTCTCCCAGGGCTACACCTTC.

This clonotype was observed many times. The chain uses TRBV6-5 and TRBJ2-7, with 9 bases aligning to TRBD1. The CDR3 contains 13 residues. Per germline, CDR1 MNHEY and CDR2 SVGAGI. Unmatched junction bases numbered 2, after V lost 3 bases and J lost 5 bases. Here the CDR3 reads CASSYRQGDEQYF. CDR3 in DNA: TGTGCCAGCAGTTATAGACAGGGGGACGAGCAGTACTTC.

This clonotype was recorded many times. The CDR3 bases are TGTGCCAGCAGCCTCCCCCGGGACGCACAAACTGAGCAGTTCTTC. This gives the protein CASSLPRDAQTEQFF. V and J are TRBV9 and TRBJ2-1; D is perhaps TRBD1 or TRBD2 (5 bases each). Trimming took off 4 bases at V and 9 bases at J, with 20 bases between the two ends. Germline V gene sequence: CDR1 SGDLS, CDR2 YYNGEE. The CDR3 has 15 amino acids. Full variable domain (missing parts from reference TRBV9 and TRBJ2-1): DSGVTQTPKHLITATGQRVTLRCSPRSGDLSVYWYQQSLDQGLQFLIQYYNGEERAKGNILERFSAQQFPDLHSELNLSSLELGDSALYFCASSLPRDAQTEQFFGPGTRLTVL.

In this sample, this clonotype turned up a few times. The rearrangement joins TRBV4-3 to TRBJ2-3; 13 bases are shared with TRBD2. The CDR3 loop spans 15 amino acids. Germline lookup yields CDR1 LGHNA and CDR2 YSLEER. The junction had 0 bases not matched to a gene; V was cut back by 1 base and J by 5 bases. The DNA of the CDR3 is TGCGCCAGCAGCCAAGGACTAGCGGGAGGAGATACGCAGTATTTT. Its translation is CASSQGLAGGDTQYF.

The chain combines TRBV15 with TRBJ1-4, with a weak D call TRBD1 (5 bases). This CDR3 comprises 16 residues. CDR1 is LNHNV and CDR2 is YYDKDF in the germline V gene (reference sequence). Trimming stripped 0 bases from V and 4 bases from J, with 12 bases between. The CDR3 loop is CATSREPGTVNEKLFF. In DNA form, the CDR3 reads TGTGCCACCAGCAGAGAGCCGGGGACGGTTAATGAAAAACTGTTTTTT.

The chain combines TRBV7-9 with TRBJ2-7; 10 bases match TRBD2. Germline CDR1 SEHNR, CDR2 FQNEAQ (reference sequence). The V segment lost 8 bases and the J segment 6 bases; nucleotides outside the gene matches: 13. This CDR3 region has 15 residues. CDR3 nucleotide sequence: TGTGCCAGCGCCCACGGGCTAGCGGGAGTCGGCGAGCAGTACGTC. This translates into CASAHGLAGVGEQYV.

This clonotype was seen more than once but under ten times. The rearrangement uses TRBV28 and TRBJ2-7; D is possibly TRBD1 or TRBD2 (5 bases each). Per germline, CDR1 MDHEN and CDR2 SYDVKM. Between the trimmed V and J ends, which lost 4 bases and 2 bases, there was a span of 12 bases. The CDR3 sequence is 14 residues long. DNA of the CDR3: TGTGCCAGCAGTTCCCCCGTGGGGGCCTACGAGCAGTACGTC. Translating gives CASSSPVGAYEQYV.

V is TRBV28 and J is TRBJ2-3; 12 bases are shared with TRBD2. The CDR3 has 17 amino acids. V lost 2 bases to trimming and J lost 5 bases; unmatched junction nucleotides: 8. Germline loops: CDR1 MDHEN, CDR2 SYDVKM. CDR3 sequence: CASSLIRLAGDQDTQYF. The CDR3 bases are TGTGCCAGCAGTTTAATTAGACTAGCGGGAGACCAAGATACGCAGTATTTT. Complete variable domain (other parts from reference TRBV28 and TRBJ2-3): DVKVTQSSRYLVKRTGEKVFLECVQDMDHENMFWYRQDPGLGLRLIYFSYDVKMKEKGDIPEGYSVSREKKERFSLILESASTNQTSMYLCASSLIRLAGDQDTQYFGPGTRLTVL.

This clonotype was counted many times. V gene TRBV6-2 or TRBV6-3 combines with J gene TRBJ1-4, with D hard to call. V lost 6 bases and J lost 3, with 20 bases in between. The CDR3 has 17 residues. The germline CDR1 and CDR2 sequences are MNHEY and SVGEGT. CDR3 in DNA: TGTGCCAGCAGCCTCCGGGTCTCGGGTGTTGCTAATGAAAAACTGTTTTTT. It specifies CASSLRVSGVANEKLFF.